The 4 T cell receptor beta chains given below trace back to one sample, sequenced in a study of cytomegalovirus exposure and HLA in healthy donors. PCR amplification relied on 60 Vbeta primers (plus 13 Jbeta primers). The method was immunoSEQ multiplex PCR; TCRdb's version includes in-frame clones alone and lacks a portion of them. The table records hundreds of thousands of clones, 82% of them present only once. Sequencing was carried out using PBMCs. These receptors were taken from a middle-aged woman in good health and CMV-seronegative.

V and J are TRBV7-9 and TRBJ1-1, with D hard to call. Germline assignment: CDR1 SEHNR and CDR2 FQNEAQ (reference sequence). The CDR3 contains 14 residues. Trimming pared 5 bases from V and 5 bases from J, leaving 15 bases between. As DNA, the CDR3 is TGTGCCAGCAGCCCGGTACGGGGAGGGACTGAAGCTTTCTTT. This encodes CASSPVRGGTEAFF.

The V and J genes are TRBV30 and TRBJ2-5, with D possibly matching TRBD2 (5 bases). V was shortened by 2 bases and J by 1 base, with 14 bases between the two germline ends. The length of the CDR3 is 15 residues. Germline CDR1 is GTSNPN and CDR2 is SVGIG (reference sequence). CDR3 residues: CAWSKRSELQETQYF. In DNA form, the CDR3 reads TGTGCCTGGAGTAAGCGGTCGGAGCTCCAAGAGACCCAGTACTTC.

V gene TRBV6-1 combines with J gene TRBJ2-5; perhaps TRBD1 as D (6 bases). V gave up 1 base and J gave up 5 bases, with 14 bases separating them. Germline V gene lookup returns CDR1 MNHNS and CDR2 SASEGT. The CDR3 totals 15 residues. The CDR3 region has the DNA TGTGCCAGCAGTGAAGGGGCAGGGGTTAGGGAGACCCAGTACTTC. It codes for CASSEGAGVRETQYF.

The chain links TRBV6-5 to TRBJ2-7; 8 bases agree with TRBD1. From germline, CDR1 is MNHEY and CDR2 SVGAGI. Germline trimming cut 10 bases from V and 0 bases from J; bases unmatched to any gene: 5. The CDR3 has 13 residues. CDR3 bases: TGTGCCATCTCGGACAGGGCCTCCTACGAGCAGTACTTC. Protein sequence: CAISDRASYEQYF.